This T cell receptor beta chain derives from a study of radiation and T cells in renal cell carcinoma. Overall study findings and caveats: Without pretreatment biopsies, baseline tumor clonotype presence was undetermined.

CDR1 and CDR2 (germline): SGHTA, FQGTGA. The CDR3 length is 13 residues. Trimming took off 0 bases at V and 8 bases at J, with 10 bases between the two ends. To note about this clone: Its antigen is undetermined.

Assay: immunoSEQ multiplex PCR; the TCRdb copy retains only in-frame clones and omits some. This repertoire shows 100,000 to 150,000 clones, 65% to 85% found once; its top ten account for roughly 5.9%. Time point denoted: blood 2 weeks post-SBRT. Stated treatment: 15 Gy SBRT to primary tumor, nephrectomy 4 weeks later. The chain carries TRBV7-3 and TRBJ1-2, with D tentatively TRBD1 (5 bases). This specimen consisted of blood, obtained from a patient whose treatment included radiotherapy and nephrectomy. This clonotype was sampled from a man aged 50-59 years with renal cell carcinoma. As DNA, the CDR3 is TGTGCCAGCAGCTTAACGTTGGGGGACGGCTACACCTTC. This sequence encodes CASSLTLGDGYTF. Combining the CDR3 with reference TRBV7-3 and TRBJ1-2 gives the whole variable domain GAGVSQTPSNKVTEKGKYVELRCDPISGHTALYWYRQSLGQGPEFLIYFQGTGAADDSGLPNDRFFAVRPEGSVSTLKIQRTERGDSAVYLCASSLTLGDGYTFGSGTRLTVV.